This entry features one TCR beta chain sequence. The source of about 2 micrograms of genomic DNA for TCR beta libraries was cryopreserved PBMCs. This sample is part of a study of cytotoxic CD8 clonotypes in ibrutinib-treated CLL. Produced via immunoSEQ multiplex PCR; TCRdb's table is partial and in-frame only. The top ten hold roughly 7% of the sample, which has some 40,000 clones, 55% to 80% seen once. The clonotype originates from a human donor with chronic lymphocytic leukemia. The sample in question was PBMCs, obtained at disease progression, from a patient treated with ibrutinib.

The CDR3 DNA sequence: TGTGCCAGCAGTCGAGGCAGGGGGACTACTGAAGCTTTCTTT. It encodes CASSRGRGTTEAFF. The J gene is TRBJ1-1, the V gene TRBV6-5; 7 bases are a match to TRBD1. The junction had 8 bases not matched to a gene; V was cut back by 5 bases and J by 5 bases. The germline CDR1 and CDR2 sequences are MNHEY and SVGAGI. This CDR3 has 14 residues.